The next 21 T cell receptor beta chains were all read from a single sample in a study of blood T cell repertoires in COVID-19. The table came from immunoSEQ multiplex PCR; TCRdb's copy has only in-frame clones and leaves some out. The top ten hold around 0.97% of the sample, which has a few hundred thousand clones, around 89% seen once. Sequencing used peripheral blood. The receptors here all came from a woman aged 35 to 49 with COVID-19, enrolled during active disease.

V gene TRBV6-5 combines with J gene TRBJ1-1; D possibly corresponds to TRBD1 (6 bases). The CDR3 contains 16 residues. The ends were cut back, 1 base at V and 1 base at J, with 13 bases in the middle. CDR1 MNHEY and CDR2 SVGAGI come from the germline V gene. As DNA, the CDR3 is TGTGCCAGCAGTTACTGGGGGCAGAGAAGGAACACTGAAGCTTTCTTT. This gives the protein CASSYWGQRRNTEAFF.

This clone appeared a single time. The chain couples TRBV11-2 to TRBJ1-1; possibly TRBD1 for D (5 bases). The V end lost 8 bases, the J end lost 0 bases, and 10 bases lay between the germline ends. Germline lookup yields CDR1 SGHAT and CDR2 FQNNGV. The CDR3 is 13 residues long. The CDR3 sequence is CASRRGLNTEAFF. The CDR3 region has the DNA TGTGCCAGCCGGAGGGGTTTGAACACTGAAGCTTTCTTT.

The chain carries TRBV27 and TRBJ1-1; tentative D call: TRBD1 (6 bases). V lost 6 bases, J lost 5 bases, and 16 bases lay in between. The CDR3 has 14 residues. Germline V CDR1 and CDR2: MNHEY, SMNVEV (reference sequence). CDR3 amino acids: CASSWGGGGTEAFF. In DNA, the CDR3 is TGTGCCAGCAGCTGGGGGGGAGGGGGGACTGAAGCTTTCTTT.

The chain combines TRBV27 with TRBJ2-1; 10 bases map to TRBD2. V lost 2 bases to trimming and J lost 0 bases; unmatched junction nucleotides: 16. Looked up from germline, CDR1 is MNHEY and CDR2 is SMNVEV (reference sequence). CDR3 length: 21 residues. CDR3 nucleotides: TGTGCCAGCAGTTTAACGTGGACGTCGGGACTAGCGATATCCTCCTACAATGAGCAGTTCTTC. It encodes CASSLTWTSGLAISSYNEQFF.

The gene calls are TRBV30 and TRBJ1-2, with unresolved D. The germline V gene encodes CDR1 GTSNPN and CDR2 SVGIG (reference sequence). The V and J ends lost 4 bases and 7 bases respectively, with 25 bases between them. This CDR3 is built from 16 residues. The CDR3 protein is CAWTTRGPRGFAGYTF. The CDR3 DNA reads as TGTGCCTGGACTACTAGAGGTCCCAGAGGATTCGCTGGCTACACCTTC.

The J gene is TRBJ1-1, the V gene TRBV7-3; TRBD1 agrees at 7 bases. V lost 5 bases, J lost 5 bases, and 11 bases stayed unmatched. The CDR3 runs 15 residues. Germline values: CDR1 SGHTA, CDR2 FQGTGA. CDR3 sequence: CASSRRRGLGTEAFF. In DNA, the CDR3 is TGTGCCAGCAGCCGTCGTAGGGGGCTTGGGACTGAAGCTTTCTTT. The full variable domain, its missing parts supplied by reference TRBV7-3 and TRBJ1-1, is GAGVSQTPSNKVTEKGKYVELRCDPISGHTALYWYRQSLGQGPEFLIYFQGTGAADDSGLPNDRFFAVRPEGSVSTLKIQRTERGDSAVYLCASSRRRGLGTEAFFGQGTRLTVV.

V usage is TRBV10-2 and J usage is TRBJ1-4; D gene uncertain. Germline V gene sequence: CDR1 WSHSY, CDR2 SAAADI. V was trimmed by 8 bases and J by 0 bases, leaving 10 bases between them. This CDR3 region has 14 residues. In nucleotides, the CDR3 is TGCGCCAGCGCTCGGGTAGCAACTAATGAAAAACTGTTTTTT. Protein: CASARVATNEKLFF.

V usage is TRBV28 and J usage is TRBJ2-3; 10 bases map to TRBD2. With 1 base clipped from V and 2 bases from J, the junction kept 6 bases outside the gene matches. From germline, CDR1 is MDHEN and CDR2 SYDVKM. CDR3 length: 17 amino acids. In DNA form, the CDR3 reads TGTGCCAGCAGTTTATCGCTAGCGGGGGCCCTCACAGATACGCAGTATTTT. Translation gives CASSLSLAGALTDTQYF.

CDR3 nucleotide sequence: TGTGCCAGCAGCGTAGCTACAGACCCCTCATCCACACTCGGGCAGTTCTTC. Protein product: CASSVATDPSSTLGQFF. The chain uses TRBV9 and TRBJ2-1; D ambiguous. V lost 0 bases to trimming and J lost 12 bases, with 25 bases between them. The CDR3 is 17 residues long. In germline, CDR1 is SGDLS, CDR2 YYNGEE.

The chain uses TRBV15 and TRBJ2-7; D is possibly TRBD1 (5 bases). Germline V gene data show CDR1 as LNHNV and CDR2 as YYDKDF (reference sequence). Trimming pared 2 bases from V and 3 bases from J, leaving 11 bases between. The CDR3 is 14 residues long. CDR3 DNA sequence: TGTGCCACCAGCAGAAAGACAGATTTCTACGAGCAGTACTTC. Translating it yields CATSRKTDFYEQYF.

Here the CDR3 reads CASSPPGGNPVEQYF. CDR3 DNA sequence: TGTGCCAGCTCACCACCAGGGGGTAATCCCGTCGAGCAGTACTTC. The V call is TRBV18, the J call TRBJ2-7; TRBD1 is a possible D gene (6 bases). There are 15 residues in the CDR3. Trimming pared 0 bases from V and 6 bases from J, leaving 15 bases between. Germline-derived CDR1 and CDR2 are KGHSH and LQKENI.

This chain joins TRBV12-5 and TRBJ1-1; 10 positions agree with TRBD1. CDR1 and CDR2 (germline): LGHNT, FRNRAP. J was trimmed by 3 bases and V by 9 bases; bases with no gene match: 10. The CDR3 contains 15 residues. The DNA of the CDR3 is TGTGCTAGCTCAGCGACAGGGGGCCGGTACACTGAAGCTTTCTTT. As protein: CASSATGGRYTEAFF.

The V gene is TRBV27, the J gene TRBJ1-6, with D perhaps matching TRBD1 (6 bases). Trimming shortened V by 5 bases and J by 7 bases, and 15 bases separated the two germline ends. Germline V lookup: CDR1 MNHEY, CDR2 SMNVEV (reference sequence). CDR3 length equals 15 residues. CDR3 sequence reads: CASSLWTVGNSPLHF. In nucleotides, the CDR3 is TGTGCCAGCAGTCTGTGGACAGTAGGGAATTCACCCCTCCACTTT.

The CDR3 DNA sequence: TGTGCCAGCAGCCCCAGAGGACATTTGGACGAGCAGTACTTC. The encoded protein is CASSPRGHLDEQYF. The rearrangement uses TRBV7-8 and TRBJ2-7, with D tentatively TRBD1 (5 bases). This CDR3 has 14 residues. Germline CDR1 reads SGHVS; CDR2 reads FQNEAQ. Trimming took off 5 bases at V and 5 bases at J, with 16 bases between the two ends.

With regard to this clone: With a much larger clone just one base away, this may be a read error. At the DNA level, this CDR3 is encoded by other sequences in the same sample as well. The V gene is TRBV30, the J gene TRBJ1-1; unclear D gene. Germline V gives CDR1 GTSNPN, CDR2 SVGIG (reference sequence). The CDR3 has 11 amino acids. Trimming left V 5 bases short and J 4 bases short, with 8 bases between. CDR3 loop: CAWARGTEAFF. DNA for the CDR3: TGTGCCTGGGCCCGGGGCACTGAAGCTTTCTTT.

This chain connects TRBV4-3 to TRBJ1-5, with a possible D match to TRBD1 (5 bases). The germline V gene encodes CDR1 LGHNA and CDR2 YSLEER. This CDR3 is built from 15 residues. Trimming cost V 0 bases and J 6 bases, with 12 bases left between them. DNA for the CDR3: TGCGCCAGCAGCCAAGAGCCAGGGCCGAGTCAGCCCCAGCATTTT. This codes for CASSQEPGPSQPQHF.

This chain links TRBV19 with TRBJ2-5, with D perhaps matching TRBD2 (5 bases). This CDR3 spans 13 amino acids. Trimming shortened V by 5 bases and J by 4 bases, and 11 bases separated the two germline ends. Germline V gives CDR1 LNHDA, CDR2 SQIVND (reference sequence). CDR3 in amino acids: CASSQRERETQYF. CDR3 nucleotide sequence: TGTGCCAGTAGTCAAAGGGAGCGAGAGACCCAGTACTTC.

Of note for this clone: The identical CDR3 is also encoded by other nucleotide sequences in the sample. The rearrangement uses TRBV9 and TRBJ1-3, with D uncertain. CDR1 SGDLS and CDR2 YYNGEE come from the germline V gene. Trimming left V 3 bases short and J 0 bases short, with 7 bases between. The CDR3 spans 14 residues. The CDR3 protein is CASSGTSSGNTIYF. The CDR3 DNA is TGTGCCAGCAGCGGGACTTCCTCTGGAAACACCATATATTTT.

The chain combines TRBV5-1 with TRBJ2-7; TRBD2 matches at 12 bases. The junction had 2 bases not matched to a gene; V was cut back by 7 bases and J by 3 bases. This CDR3 is 13 amino acids long. In germline, CDR1 is SGHRS, CDR2 YFSETQ. The chain's CDR3 is CASRLAGDYEQYF. The CDR3 coding sequence is TGCGCCAGCCGACTAGCGGGGGACTACGAGCAGTACTTC.

The chain couples TRBV20-1 to TRBJ2-7; maybe TRBD2 (6 bases). The CDR3 is 14 amino acids. The V end lost 3 bases, the J end lost 1 base, and 13 bases lay between the germline ends. The germline V gene encodes CDR1 DFQATT and CDR2 SNEGSKA (reference sequence). CDR3 sequence reads: CSASPLGTSYEQYF. The CDR3 DNA follows: TGCAGTGCTAGTCCCCTTGGGACTTCCTACGAGCAGTACTTC.

The chain joins TRBV19 to TRBJ2-6; TRBD1 is a possible D gene (5 bases). CDR3 length: 16 residues. From germline, CDR1 is LNHDA and CDR2 SQIVND (reference sequence). V lost 6 bases and J lost 1, with 13 bases in between. This chain's CDR3 is CASSQTAQSGANVLTF. The CDR3 DNA reads as TGTGCCAGTAGCCAGACAGCCCAATCTGGGGCCAACGTCCTGACTTTC.